The clone carrying this T cell receptor (beta chain) has more than one count but fewer than ten. Germline V gives CDR1 GTSNPN, CDR2 SVGIG (reference sequence). The CDR3 spans 15 residues. Trimming removed 5 bases from V and 0 bases from J, with 14 bases in between. This record comes from a study of CD8+ T cells in alopecia areata. Extracted from the samples, RNA was reverse transcribed into cDNA to serve as the sequencing template. TCRdb keeps only in-frame clones here, not all; method: immunoSEQ multiplex PCR. The sample contains roughly 100,000 clones, around 50% of which appear only once. The receptor's source is a human donor in good health. Sequenced material: CD4+ T cells sorted from blood. The chain has TRBV30 and TRBJ2-1; D could derive from TRBD1 or TRBD2 (6 bases each). CDR3 residues: CAWGRGTSSYNEQFF. DNA of the CDR3: TGTGCCTGGGGCCGGGGGACAAGCTCCTACAATGAGCAGTTCTTC.